This TCR beta chain was found in a study of tumor and adjacent non-tumor tissue in lung cancer. As for this clonotype: A read error is possible here, since a much larger clone lies one base away.

This sample's RNA came from whole unsorted tissue. TCRbeta libraries were built with three rounds of nested PCR, modified from ARM-PCR. MiXCR, run by TCRdb on the multiplex PCR reads, gives a single entry per CDR3 protein. This table holds 76,000 or so distinct CDR3 sequences, around 70% found once. The germline V gene encodes CDR1 SGHDT and CDR2 YYEEEE. CDR3 length: 15 residues. Sample: lung tumor tissue. The TCR sequence derives from a woman aged 70-85 years with non-small cell lung cancer. The chain is built from TRBV5-6 and TRBJ2-5; TRBD1 is a possible D gene (5 bases). The CDR3 coding sequence is TGTGCCAACAGCTGGGGTGACTCTAGGGGAGAGACCCAGTACTTC. Translation: CANSWGDSRGETQYF.